These 4 T cell receptor beta chains came from one sample sequenced in a study of cytomegalovirus exposure and HLA in healthy donors. Some clones are missing from TCRdb's copy, which holds only in-frame ones; the method was immunoSEQ multiplex PCR. The data hold 150,000 to 180,000 clones, with approximately 86% observed a single time. Sequencing was done on a sample of PBMCs. Receptor source: a man younger than 35 in good health and CMV-seropositive.

The genes are TRBV9 and TRBJ1-5; D not resolved. Germline lookup yields CDR1 SGDLS and CDR2 YYNGEE. The V end lost 0 bases, the J end lost 6 bases, and 13 bases lay between the germline ends. The CDR3 is 15 residues long. CDR3 protein: CASSVGPVGVQPQHF. CDR3 coding DNA: TGTGCCAGCAGCGTAGGTCCAGTCGGAGTTCAGCCCCAGCATTTT.

This sequence joins TRBV6-5 and TRBJ1-5; no firm D call. This CDR3 has 13 residues. The germline gives CDR1 MNHEY, CDR2 SVGAGI. Trimming left V 5 bases short and J 4 bases short, with 9 bases between. The CDR3 sequence is CASSPPGNQPQHF. CDR3 sequence (DNA): TGTGCCAGCAGTCCCCCGGGGAATCAGCCCCAGCATTTT.

The chain joins TRBV11-1 to TRBJ1-1; 7 nucleotides align to TRBD1. In germline, CDR1 is SGHAT, CDR2 FQDESV (reference sequence). CDR3 length: 17 amino acids. V gave up 3 bases and J gave up 0 bases; unmatched junction bases: 10. For the CDR3, the DNA is TGTGCCAGCAGCTTCCCCAGGGGGGCCACCATGAACACTGAAGCTTTCTTT. Translated, it gives CASSFPRGATMNTEAFF. The full variable domain, completed using reference TRBV11-1 and TRBJ1-1, is EAEVAQSPRYKITEKSQAVAFWCDPISGHATLYWYRQILGQGPELLVQFQDESVVDDSQLPKDRFSAERLKGVDSTLKIQPAELGDSAMYLCASSFPRGATMNTEAFFGQGTRLTVV.

The chain employs TRBV2 and TRBJ1-2; possibly TRBD1 for D (5 bases). Germline values: CDR1 SNHLY, CDR2 FYNNEI. V was pared by 6 bases and J by 2 bases, with 10 bases between. The CDR3 sequence is 13 residues long. CDR3 in amino acids: CASSMGLNYGYTF. The DNA of the CDR3 is TGTGCCAGCAGCATGGGACTGAACTATGGCTACACCTTC.